Below are 27 T cell receptor beta chains sequenced from a single sample in a study of T cell responses to AZD1222 COVID-19 vaccine. The protocol was immunoSEQ multiplex PCR, while the TCRdb copy is restricted to in-frame clones and leaves out a portion. The sample holds around 150,000 clones, approximately 89% seen once. The starting material was peripheral blood, obtained on day 0 of MenACWY control vaccination. The receptors come from an adult in good health.

The chain carries TRBV4-2 and TRBJ1-1, with TRBD1 as a possible D gene (6 bases). The CDR3 contains 15 residues. Germline V CDR1 and CDR2: LGHNA, YNFKEQ. With 0 bases removed from V and 5 bases from J, the gap between germline ends came to 13 bases. The CDR3, as DNA: TGTGCCAGCAGCCAAGAAGGGGGGGCGCGGACTGAAGCTTTCTTT. It is translated as CASSQEGGARTEAFF.

CDR3 loop: CASSLTGDDEKLFF. CDR3 in DNA: TGTGCCAGCAGCCTTACAGGGGATGATGAAAAACTGTTTTTT. The chain uses TRBV5-4 and TRBJ1-4, with 7 bases matching TRBD1. This CDR3 region has 14 residues. In germline, CDR1 is SGHNT, CDR2 YYREEE (reference sequence). The J segment lost 6 bases and the V segment lost 4 bases, leaving 6 bases of the junction unmatched.

The chain is built from TRBV5-1 and TRBJ1-5, with D tentatively TRBD1 (5 bases). The ends were cut back, 2 bases at V and 0 bases at J, with 9 bases in the middle. Germline assignment: CDR1 SGHRS and CDR2 YFSETQ. CDR3 length equals 15 residues. The CDR3 DNA sequence: TGCGCCAGCAGCTTTAACGGGGCTAGCAATCAGCCCCAGCATTTT. Translated: CASSFNGASNQPQHF.

V gene TRBV28 combines with J gene TRBJ2-1; D remains ambiguous. Germline V gene data show CDR1 as MDHEN and CDR2 as SYDVKM. Trimming left V 5 bases short and J 4 bases short, with 6 bases between. This CDR3 has 12 amino acids. The CDR3 DNA reads as TGTGCCAGCAGTGCAGATTACAATGAGCAGTTCTTC. It specifies CASSADYNEQFF.

The DNA of the CDR3 is TGTGCCACCAGCGACCGGGTCCAAGGCGAGCAGTACTTC. Its protein product is CATSDRVQGEQYF. The chain links TRBV24-1 to TRBJ2-7; no reliable D call. The germline V and J ends were trimmed by 7 bases and 6 bases, with 15 bases remaining between them. Germline V gene data show CDR1 as KGHDR and CDR2 as SFDVKD. The CDR3 has 13 residues.

This chain uses TRBV3-1 (or the pseudogene TRBV3-2) with TRBJ2-4; D possibly uses TRBD1 or TRBD2 (5 bases each). CDR1 and CDR2 from the germline V gene are LGHDT and YNNKEL (reference sequence). The CDR3 consists of 15 residues. The V end was cut by 1 base, the J end by 6 bases, with 13 bases between. The CDR3 DNA reads TGTGCCAGCAGCCAAGTTCCCGGGACCTCAAACATTCAGTACTTC. Amino acids: CASSQVPGTSNIQYF.

V usage is TRBV5-1 and J usage is TRBJ1-1; D is unclear. Germline V gives CDR1 SGHRS, CDR2 YFSETQ. Trimming removed 5 bases at V and 0 bases at J, with 8 bases between. The CDR3 is 13 residues long. DNA of the CDR3: TGCGCCAGCAGAGGCGAGATGAACACTGAAGCTTTCTTT. Amino acid sequence: CASRGEMNTEAFF.

The V and J genes are TRBV7-9 and TRBJ1-2; the D gene is possibly TRBD1 (6 bases). V lost 6 bases and J lost 5, with 16 bases in between. Per the germline V gene, CDR1 is SEHNR and CDR2 is FQNEAQ (reference sequence). The CDR3 runs 14 residues. The CDR3 DNA sequence: TGTGCCAGCAGTTCGTGGGGGCACCCGTATGGCTACACCTTC. This sequence encodes CASSSWGHPYGYTF.

The V and J genes are TRBV9 and TRBJ1-1; no firm D call. Deletions cut 4 bases from V and 10 bases from J, with 14 bases between. This CDR3 contains 12 residues. CDR1 is SGDLS, CDR2 YYNGEE, per germline. CDR3 loop: CASSPNGELAFF. CDR3 bases: TGTGCCAGCAGCCCTAACGGGGAGTTAGCTTTCTTT.

In its sample, this clone was seen a few times. In DNA form, the CDR3 reads TGTGCCAGCAGCAGCATAGCCATTCCAACCTACGAGCAGTACTTC. As protein: CASSSIAIPTYEQYF. The rearrangement links TRBV5-6 to TRBJ2-7, with no clear D. The CDR3 extends over 15 amino acids. Between the trimmed V and J ends, which lost 4 bases and 2 bases, there was a span of 16 bases. Germline V CDR1 and CDR2: SGHDT, YYEEEE.

This chain uses TRBV9 with TRBJ1-3; 8 bases are shared with TRBD1. The V gene's germline CDR1 is SGDLS and CDR2 YYNGEE. Trimming at V came to 2 bases and at J to 8 bases, leaving 9 bases not matched to a gene. The CDR3 runs 15 residues. The CDR3: CASSVGPGGAYTIYF. The CDR3 region has the DNA TGTGCCAGCAGCGTGGGACCAGGGGGCGCGTACACCATATATTTT.

The V gene is TRBV6-1, the J gene TRBJ1-2, with TRBD1 matching over 7 bases. Trimming at V came to 3 bases and at J to 8 bases, leaving 9 bases not matched to a gene. Germline V gene data show CDR1 as MNHNS and CDR2 as SASEGT. This CDR3 has 14 amino acids. The CDR3 DNA is TGTGCCAGCAGTGACCCAGACAGGGCGTCCGGCTACACCTTC. This sequence encodes CASSDPDRASGYTF.

The V call is TRBV30, the J call TRBJ2-5; weak D call: TRBD1 (5 bases). The CDR3 spans 12 residues. The V gene lost 2 bases and the J gene lost 4 bases, with 8 bases spanning the gap. From germline, CDR1 is GTSNPN and CDR2 SVGIG (reference sequence). The CDR3 region is CAWSRQGETQYF. The DNA of the CDR3 is TGTGCCTGGAGTCGCCAGGGAGAGACCCAGTACTTC.

This chain uses TRBV5-4 with TRBJ1-2; no definite D call. This CDR3 is 14 amino acids long. Germline assignment: CDR1 SGHNT and CDR2 YYREEE (reference sequence). Trimming took 4 bases from V and 2 from J, leaving 12 bases between them. CDR3 in DNA: TGTGCCAGCAGCCCAGACGGGAGGAACTATGGCTACACCTTC. Its translation is CASSPDGRNYGYTF.

V is TRBV19 and J is TRBJ1-3; TRBD1 agrees at 11 bases. Germline V gene sequence: CDR1 LNHDA, CDR2 SQIVND (reference sequence). The CDR3 extends over 16 amino acids. The junction had 10 bases not matched to a gene; V was cut back by 4 bases and J by 8 bases. Here the CDR3 reads CASSTPPGQGGDTIYF. CDR3 DNA sequence: TGTGCCAGTAGTACCCCCCCGGGACAGGGGGGAGACACCATATATTTT.

This clone was found a few times. This rearrangement joins TRBV4-3 to TRBJ1-3; a possible D gene is TRBD1 (5 bases). This CDR3 comprises 15 residues. Germline V CDR1 and CDR2: LGHNA, YSLEER. Trimming cost V 1 base and J 1 base, with 8 bases left between them. The CDR3 region is CASSQAGGSGNTIYF. CDR3 sequence (DNA): TGCGCCAGCAGCCAAGCCGGGGGATCTGGAAACACCATATATTTT.

V and J are TRBV4-1 and TRBJ2-4, with D perhaps matching TRBD1 (5 bases). The CDR3 is 13 residues long. Germline V gene sequence: CDR1 MGHRA, CDR2 YSYEKL. Trimming removed 1 base at V and 15 bases at J, with 16 bases between. The CDR3 nucleotides read TGCGCCAGCAGCCAAGTAGGATCGCGCCAGGGGTACTTC. Its protein is CASSQVGSRQGYF.

The CDR3 protein is CASSPGNGQGNDQPQHF. The CDR3 DNA follows: TGCGCCAGCAGCCCGGGTAATGGACAGGGCAACGATCAGCCCCAGCATTTT. V usage is TRBV5-1 and J usage is TRBJ1-5; 8 bases align to TRBD1. The CDR3 runs 17 residues. With 4 bases clipped from V and 5 bases from J, the junction kept 14 bases outside the gene matches. The V gene's germline CDR1 is SGHRS and CDR2 YFSETQ.

V is TRBV7-2 and J is TRBJ2-3, with D maybe TRBD2 (6 bases). CDR3 size: 17 residues. From germline, CDR1 is SGHTA and CDR2 FQGNSA. Trimming shortened V by 1 base and J by 6 bases, and 20 bases separated the two germline ends. The CDR3 is CASSLVRAGRRRDTQYF. CDR3 in DNA: TGTGCCAGCAGCTTAGTCAGGGCGGGGAGGAGGAGGGATACGCAGTATTTT.

The chain recombines TRBV6-5 with TRBJ2-7; D unclear. V dropped 0 bases and J dropped 7 bases, with 4 bases sitting between them. Germline V CDR1 and CDR2: MNHEY, SVGAGI. The CDR3 runs to 11 residues. The CDR3 region is CASSYSAEQYF. CDR3 DNA: TGTGCCAGCAGTTACTCAGCGGAGCAGTACTTC.

The chain is built from TRBV7-9 and TRBJ1-2; D uncertain. Germline values: CDR1 SEHNR, CDR2 FQNEAQ (reference sequence). V was pared by 4 bases and J by 2 bases, with 14 bases between. CDR3 length: 15 amino acids. The chain's CDR3 is CASSSSSGQNYGYTF. As DNA, the CDR3 is TGTGCCAGCAGCTCGTCTAGCGGGCAGAACTATGGCTACACCTTC. Filled out from reference TRBV7-9 and TRBJ1-2, the complete variable domain reads DTGVSQNPRHKITKRGQNVTFRCDPISEHNRLYWYRQTLGQGPEFLTYFQNEAQLEKSRLLSDRFSAERPKGSFSTLEIQRTEQGDSAMYLCASSSSSGQNYGYTFGSGTRLTVV.

This chain links TRBV27 with TRBJ1-4; possibly TRBD1 for D (6 bases). Trimming took off 9 bases at V and 8 bases at J, with 19 bases between the two ends. From germline, CDR1 is MNHEY and CDR2 SMNVEV (reference sequence). There are 14 residues in the CDR3. CDR3 loop: CASGSPGAREKLFF. The DNA of the CDR3 is TGTGCCAGTGGATCCCCGGGGGCGCGCGAAAAACTGTTTTTT.

The chain is built from TRBV7-8 and TRBJ1-1; D gene ambiguous. V was trimmed by 1 base and J by 6 bases, leaving 12 bases between them. This CDR3 is 14 amino acids long. Germline CDR1 SGHVS, CDR2 FQNEAQ. Here the CDR3 DNA reads TGTGCCAGCAGCTTAGTACCCGGGGTTGCTGAAGCTTTCTTT. Protein product: CASSLVPGVAEAFF.

This chain joins TRBV20-1 and TRBJ1-5, with no clear D. Germline-derived CDR1 and CDR2 are DFQATT and SNEGSKA (reference sequence). V lost 3 bases, J lost 4 bases, and 13 bases lay in between. The CDR3 runs 14 residues. In nucleotides, the CDR3 is TGCAGTGCTAGTAAGCCCGAGGGAAATCAGCCCCAGCATTTT. Residues: CSASKPEGNQPQHF.

This clone was observed once. This chain uses TRBV4-1 with TRBJ2-7, with 8 bases lining up with TRBD1. The CDR3 totals 16 residues. CDR1 is MGHRA and CDR2 is YSYEKL in the germline V gene. Trimming cost V 1 base and J 1 base; bases outside gene matches: 6. This CDR3 is CASSQASDRASYEQYF. As DNA, the CDR3 is TGCGCCAGCAGCCAAGCGTCGGACAGGGCGTCCTACGAGCAGTACTTC.

This clone was observed a single time. V gene TRBV11-3 combines with J gene TRBJ2-7, with 7 bases fitting TRBD1. The CDR3 length is 14 residues. After removal of 1 base from V and 4 bases from J, the junction contained 4 bases not matched to a gene. Germline V CDR1 and CDR2: SGHNT, YENEEA. CDR3 residues: CASSLAPGQYEQYF. The CDR3 DNA reads as TGTGCCAGCAGCTTAGCTCCGGGACAGTACGAGCAGTACTTC.

The CDR3 nucleotides are TGTGCCTTAGGGGACTCCTACACAGATACGCAGTATTTT. This sequence encodes CALGDSYTDTQYF. J is TRBJ2-3 and V is TRBV28; tentative D call: TRBD2 (6 bases). Germline CDR1 is MDHEN and CDR2 is SYDVKM. The CDR3 contains 13 residues. V lost 11 bases and J 2 bases, leaving 14 bases between the germline ends.